This entry features one T cell receptor beta chain sequence. TCRdb recomputed calls from the RT-PCR reads with MiXCR, one row per CDR3 protein. The profile shows about 680,000 distinct CDR3 sequences, 11% to 15% of them singletons. CDR1 and CDR2 from the germline V gene are MDHEN and SYDVKM. The CDR3 runs to 17 residues. Trimming stripped 5 bases from V and 5 bases from J, with 23 bases between. The origin of this receptor is a female donor in good health, serving as a healthy control. The V call is TRBV28, the J call TRBJ2-3; perhaps TRBD2 as D (6 bases). What was sequenced was memory CD4+ T cells from blood. This CDR3 reads CASSSLLGTSYLDTQYF. The CDR3 nucleotides read TGTGCCAGCAGTAGCTTACTCGGGACTTCCTACTTAGATACGCAGTATTTT.